These 10 T cell receptor beta chains were sequenced from one sample in a study of T-cell reconstitution after alpha-beta-depleted transplantation in children. Construction of the TCRbeta library involved unique molecular identifiers. Using its own MiXCR run on the PCR reads, TCRdb lists one record per CDR3 protein. This sample has around 370,000 distinct CDR3 sequences, with under 20% found just once. Source: PBMCs, mostly from graft donor cells, taken 360 days after TCRalphabeta/CD19-depleted stem cell transplant. The receptors come from a male patient aged 2-10 years who had a stem cell transplant for acute lymphoblastic leukemia, so the T cells may come from the graft donor.

This clonotype was seen at least ten times. The J gene is TRBJ2-7, the V gene TRBV6-5; D ambiguous. V lost 2 bases to trimming and J lost 0 bases, with 8 bases between them. The CDR3 runs to 14 residues. Germline V gene sequence: CDR1 MNHEY, CDR2 SVGAGI. CDR3 coding DNA: TGTGCCAGCAGTTACAGGGTTAGCTCCTACGAGCAGTACTTC. It encodes CASSYRVSSYEQYF.

This clonotype was detected a few times. This chain connects TRBV6-5 to TRBJ2-7; 9 bases fit TRBD1. Germline trimming cut 2 bases from V and 6 bases from J; bases unmatched to any gene: 5. Germline V lookup: CDR1 MNHEY, CDR2 SVGAGI. The CDR3 covers 14 residues. The DNA of the CDR3 is TGTGCCAGCAGTTACCGAACAGGGGGCGGCGAGCAGTACTTC. Protein sequence: CASSYRTGGGEQYF.

This chain uses TRBV2 with TRBJ2-7; 7 bases align to TRBD1. Germline loops: CDR1 SNHLY, CDR2 FYNNEI. This CDR3 contains 15 residues. Trimming took 5 bases from V and 0 from J; bases not matched to a gene: 7. CDR3 DNA sequence: TGTGCCAGCAGTTGGGACAGCCGGATCTCCTACGAGCAGTACTTC. Protein product: CASSWDSRISYEQYF. Complete variable domain (other parts from reference TRBV2 and TRBJ2-7): EPEVTQTPSHQVTQMGQEVILRCVPISNHLYFYWYRQILGQKVEFLVSFYNNEISEKSEIFDDQFSVERPDGSNFTLKIRSTKLEDSAMYFCASSWDSRISYEQYFGPGTRLTVT.

The chain carries TRBV6-1 and TRBJ2-1; perhaps D is TRBD1 or TRBD2 (5 bases each). The germline V gene encodes CDR1 MNHNS and CDR2 SASEGT. The CDR3 contains 14 residues. V was cut by 6 bases and J by 6 bases, with 15 bases left in between. CDR3 in amino acids: CASSRGRPGNEQFF. The CDR3 nucleotides are TGTGCCAGCAGCCGGGGACGTCCGGGCAATGAGCAGTTCTTC.

This sequence joins TRBV4-3 and TRBJ2-7; D is possibly TRBD1 (5 bases). Germline CDR1 LGHNA, CDR2 YSLEER. The germline V and J ends were trimmed by 0 bases and 1 base, with 10 bases remaining between them. The CDR3 sequence is 15 residues long. The CDR3 nucleotides are TGCGCCAGCAGCCAAGAGGCCAGGGTGTCCTACGAGCAGTACTTC. Protein sequence: CASSQEARVSYEQYF.

This clonotype occurred a few times. J is TRBJ2-3 and V is TRBV20-1; 7 bases are shared with TRBD2. V trimming: 3 bases; J trimming: 2 bases; junction bases outside the gene matches: 5. CDR1 DFQATT and CDR2 SNEGSKA come from the germline V gene (reference sequence). The CDR3 spans 14 residues. The CDR3 DNA is TGCAGTGCTAGGCTAGCGGCACACACAGATACGCAGTATTTT. It is translated as CSARLAAHTDTQYF.

The chain carries TRBV20-1 and TRBJ2-2; TRBD2 matches 8 bases. V gave up 6 bases and J gave up 2 bases; unmatched junction bases: 14. Per the germline V gene, CDR1 is DFQATT and CDR2 is SNEGSKA (reference sequence). CDR3 length: 17 amino acids. The CDR3 DNA sequence: TGCAGTGCCCGGCCCGGGGGGGTAGCGGGTAACACCGGGGAGCTGTTTTTT. This codes for CSARPGGVAGNTGELFF.

This chain uses TRBV18 with TRBJ2-7, with 9 bases matching TRBD1. V lost 3 bases, J lost 6 bases, and 6 bases stayed unmatched. Germline V CDR1 and CDR2: KGHSH, LQKENI. This CDR3 is 14 amino acids long. CDR3 DNA sequence: TGTGCCAGCTCACCCACACGGACAGGGGTCGAGCAGTACTTC. Its translation: CASSPTRTGVEQYF.

The V and J genes are TRBV12-3 or TRBV12-4 and TRBJ1-5; 7 bases are shared with TRBD1. The CDR3 runs 14 residues. Germline trimming cut 6 bases from V and 3 bases from J; bases unmatched to any gene: 5. In DNA form, the CDR3 reads TGTGCCAGCAGCCCCGACAGGGTCAATCAGCCCCAGCATTTT. Protein product: CASSPDRVNQPQHF.

This chain uses TRBV7-2 with TRBJ2-3; unclear D gene. The CDR3 is 14 amino acids. Germline V gene sequence: CDR1 SGHTA, CDR2 FQGNSA. V lost 4 bases and J 1 base, leaving 9 bases between the germline ends. CDR3 sequence: CASSSDSRTDTQYF. The CDR3 DNA reads as TGTGCCAGCAGCTCCGACTCCCGCACAGATACGCAGTATTTT.